This TCR beta chain was recorded in a study of response to subunit inactivated influenza vaccine. Comments on this clonotype: Its antigen is not identified.

TCRdb re-derived calls from the RT-PCR reads in MiXCR, one entry per CDR3 protein. The table records roughly 500,000 distinct CDR3 sequences, roughly 25% of them present only once. Overall study findings and caveats: A suggestion made by the authors is that each seasonal influenza vaccination recruits few new T cells.

The specimen comprised CD4+ T cells sorted from PBMCs, sampled around 5 days after vaccination. The sequence was collected from a man aged 45-65 years who received an inactivated influenza vaccine.

CDR3 region: CASSQPATSGNTGELFF. CDR3 sequence (DNA): TGTGCCAGCAGCCAACCCGCGACTAGCGGCAACACCGGGGAGCTGTTTTTT. This rearrangement joins TRBV4-2 to TRBJ2-2, with 9 positions matching TRBD2. There are 17 residues in the CDR3. V shed 2 bases, J shed 2 bases, and the junction held 6 bases outside the gene matches. Per germline, CDR1 LGHNA and CDR2 YNFKEQ.